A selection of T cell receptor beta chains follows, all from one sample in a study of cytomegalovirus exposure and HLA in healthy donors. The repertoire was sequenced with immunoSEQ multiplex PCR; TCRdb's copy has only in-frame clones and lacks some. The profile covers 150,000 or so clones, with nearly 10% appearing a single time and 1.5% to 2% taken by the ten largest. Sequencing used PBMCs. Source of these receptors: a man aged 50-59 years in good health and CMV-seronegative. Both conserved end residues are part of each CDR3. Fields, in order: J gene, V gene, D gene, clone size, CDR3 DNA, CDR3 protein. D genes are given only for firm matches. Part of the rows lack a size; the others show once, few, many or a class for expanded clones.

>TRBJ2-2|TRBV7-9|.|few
TGTGCCAGCAGCCCCGGGATTAACACCGGGGAGCTGTTTTTT
CASSPGINTGELFF
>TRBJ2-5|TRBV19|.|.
TGTGCCAGTAGTACGACACGTGAAGAGACCCAGTACTTC
CASSTTREETQYF
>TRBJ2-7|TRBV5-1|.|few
TGCGCCAGCAGCCTAAGCTCCTACGAGCAGTACTTC
CASSLSSYEQYF
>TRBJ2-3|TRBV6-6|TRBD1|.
TGTGCCAGCAGTGGCAAGGACAGGGGGACGGCAGATACGCAGTATTTT
CASSGKDRGTADTQYF
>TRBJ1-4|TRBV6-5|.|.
TGTGCCAGCAGAAGGGACATTAATGAAAAACTGTTTTTT
CASRRDINEKLFF
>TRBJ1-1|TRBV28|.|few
TGTGCCAGCAGTCCGCGGACACATGTGAACACTGAAGCTTTCTTT
CASSPRTHVNTEAFF
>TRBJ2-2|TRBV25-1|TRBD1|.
TGTGCCAGCCGACCGCAAATCCGGACAGGGGGGAACACCGGGGAGCTGTTTTTT
CASRPQIRTGGNTGELFF
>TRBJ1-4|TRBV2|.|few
TGTGCCAGCAGTGAATTTCCCAGGGGCACTAATGAAAAACTGTTTTTT
CASSEFPRGTNEKLFF
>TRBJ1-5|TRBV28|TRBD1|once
TGTGCCAGCATCCCACAGGGGCATCAGCCCCAGCATTTT
CASIPQGHQPQHF
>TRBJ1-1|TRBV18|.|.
TGTGCCAGCTCACCAGAATTAAGGGGAGGGAACACTGAAGCTTTCTTT
CASSPELRGGNTEAFF
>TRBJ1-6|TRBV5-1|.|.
TGCGCCAGCAGCTTGGACGACAGGACAGCGGCCAGTTCACCCCTCCACTTT
CASSLDDRTAASSPLHF
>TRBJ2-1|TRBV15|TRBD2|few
TGTGCCACCAGCGGCGGGACTAGCGGGGCCAATGAGCAGTTCTTC
CATSGGTSGANEQFF
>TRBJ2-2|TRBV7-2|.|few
TGTGCCAGCAGCGTTAATTCAGTGGTGAACACCGGGGAGCTGTTTTTT
CASSVNSVVNTGELFF
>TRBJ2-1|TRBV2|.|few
TGTGCCAGCAGCAAAGGTGGTACAAACAGGGCCGATGAGCAGTTCTTC
CASSKGGTNRADEQFF
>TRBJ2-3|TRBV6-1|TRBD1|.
TGTGCTACAGAGACAGGGGGCACGGCAGATACGCAGTATTTT
CATETGGTADTQYF
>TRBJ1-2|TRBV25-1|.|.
TGTGCCAGCAGTGATTTTAAATCTTTTAACTATGGCTACACCTTC
CASSDFKSFNYGYTF
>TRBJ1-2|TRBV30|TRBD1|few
TGTGCCTGGATTGACAGGGTGAAAGGCTACACCTTC
CAWIDRVKGYTF
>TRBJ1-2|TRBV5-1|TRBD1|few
TGCGCCAGCGCCGACCTGGGGACAGCATATGGCTACACCTTC
CASADLGTAYGYTF
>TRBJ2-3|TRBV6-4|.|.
TGTGCCAGCAGTGCCTCGGCCTCTGGAGGGACAGATACGCAGTATTTT
CASSASASGGTDTQYF
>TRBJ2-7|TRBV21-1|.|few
TGTGCCAGTCCTGGACAGGGGATCTACGAGCAGTACTTC
CASPGQGIYEQYF
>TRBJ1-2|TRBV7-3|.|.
TGTGCCAGCAGCCCCGACGGGACTAACTATGGCTACACCTTC
CASSPDGTNYGYTF
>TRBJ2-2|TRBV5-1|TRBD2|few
TGCGCCAGCAGCCCCATCCCTAGCGGGAACACCGGGGAGCTGTTTTTT
CASSPIPSGNTGELFF
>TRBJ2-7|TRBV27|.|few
TGTGCCAGCAGTTACTCGGTGGGGCCCTACGAGCAGTACTTC
CASSYSVGPYEQYF
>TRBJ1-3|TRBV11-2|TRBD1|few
TGTGCCAGCAGCTTACAGGGGGTCGCTGGAAACACCATATATTTT
CASSLQGVAGNTIYF
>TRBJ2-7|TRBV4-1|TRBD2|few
TGCGCCAGCAGCCTAGGATTAGCGGGAGGATCCTACGAGCAGTACTTC
CASSLGLAGGSYEQYF
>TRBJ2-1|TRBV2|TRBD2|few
TGTGCCAGCAGGGGGACTAGCGGGAGGGTCAATGAGCAGTTCTTC
CASRGTSGRVNEQFF
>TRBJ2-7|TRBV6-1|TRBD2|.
TGTGCCAGCAGTGAGGCCACTAGCGGGGGCCTCCCGAGCTCCTACGAGCAGTACTTC
CASSEATSGGLPSSYEQYF
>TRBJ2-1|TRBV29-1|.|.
TGCAGCGTTGGAGCGACGAGCTCCTACAATGAGCAGTTCTTC
CSVGATSSYNEQFF
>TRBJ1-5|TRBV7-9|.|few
TGTGCCAGCAGCCCCGGGGAGGGCGGTCAGCCCCAGCATTTT
CASSPGEGGQPQHF
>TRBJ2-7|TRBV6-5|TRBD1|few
TGTGCCAGCAGTTACTCGGGACAGGGTATACCCAACTTC
CASSYSGQGIPNF
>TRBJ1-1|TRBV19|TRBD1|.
TGTGCCAGTAGTCTACCGGGACAGGGGTCCCTAGTCTTT
CASSLPGQGSLVF
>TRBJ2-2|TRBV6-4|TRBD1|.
TGTGCCAGCAGGCAGATGGGGATGCAGGGGGCCGGCACCGGGGAGCTGTTTTTT
CASRQMGMQGAGTGELFF
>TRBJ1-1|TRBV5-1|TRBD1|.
TGCGCCAGCAGCCTAATGGACAGGCGTGGAGGTGAAGCTTTCTTT
CASSLMDRRGGEAFF
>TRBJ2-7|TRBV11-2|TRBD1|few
TGTGCCAGCAGTACCTCGACAGGGGGCTACGAGCAGTACTTC
CASSTSTGGYEQYF
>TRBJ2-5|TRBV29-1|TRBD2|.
TGCAGCGTTGAAGCTCCGAGCGGGGGGATTGCTGAGACCCAGTACTTC
CSVEAPSGGIAETQYF
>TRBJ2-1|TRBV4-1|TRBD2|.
TGCGCCAGCAGCCAAGAAGAGACTAGCCACAATGAGCAGTTCTTC
CASSQEETSHNEQFF
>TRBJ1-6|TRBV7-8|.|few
TGTGCCAGCAGCATGTTAGGGGATTCACCCCTCCACTTT
CASSMLGDSPLHF
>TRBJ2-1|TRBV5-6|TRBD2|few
TGTGCCAGCAGCTTGGCCAAGCTAGCGGGAGTCTCCTACAATGAGCAGTTCTTC
CASSLAKLAGVSYNEQFF